The 9 T cell receptor beta chains in this list originate from one sample, sequenced in a study of response to subunit inactivated influenza vaccine. TCRdb re-analysed the RT-PCR reads in MiXCR, keeping a single row per CDR3 protein. The table has around 850,000 distinct CDR3 sequences, approximately 17% seen once. The material sequenced was PBMCs from blood, taken about 5 days after vaccination. The receptors originated from a man aged 45-65 years who received an inactivated influenza vaccine.

This clonotype was observed once. CDR3 loop: CASSLVGVGNTEAFF. DNA of the CDR3: TGTGCCAGCAGTTTAGTAGGGGTGGGAAACACTGAAGCTTTCTTT. The chain couples TRBV27 to TRBJ1-1, with D perhaps TRBD1 (5 bases). CDR1 and CDR2 (germline): MNHEY, SMNVEV (reference sequence). V was clipped by 2 bases and J by 2 bases, with 12 bases between them. The CDR3 loop spans 15 amino acids.

The J gene is TRBJ2-1, the V gene TRBV12-3 or TRBV12-4; TRBD2 agrees at 8 bases. This CDR3 region has 15 residues. The V segment lost 2 bases and the J segment 5 bases; nucleotides outside the gene matches: 5. CDR3 loop: CASSLWRGVHNEQFF. The CDR3 coding sequence is TGTGCCAGCAGTTTATGGCGGGGGGTTCACAATGAGCAGTTCTTC.

The chain joins TRBV7-9 to TRBJ2-1; weak D call: TRBD1 (6 bases). The CDR3 consists of 16 residues. Trimming took off 3 bases at V and 7 bases at J, with 19 bases between the two ends. CDR1 SEHNR and CDR2 FQNEAQ come from the germline V gene (reference sequence). This chain's CDR3 is CASSFEGWGLGNEQFF. The CDR3 nucleotides are TGTGCCAGCAGCTTTGAGGGGTGGGGGCTTGGAAATGAGCAGTTCTTC.

This chain joins TRBV25-1 and TRBJ2-7; 8 nucleotides match TRBD1. V lost 3 bases, J lost 0 bases, and 7 bases stayed unmatched. CDR1 is MGHDK and CDR2 is SYGVNS in the germline V gene. The CDR3 consists of 16 residues. The CDR3 spells CASSDIGTGSSYEQYF. The CDR3 DNA reads TGTGCCAGCAGTGACATCGGGACAGGAAGCTCCTACGAGCAGTACTTC.

This clonotype has at least ten counts. The J gene is TRBJ2-7, the V gene TRBV28, with TRBD1 as a possible D gene (5 bases). The CDR3 has 11 amino acids. Germline CDR1 MDHEN, CDR2 SYDVKM. CDR3 sequence reads: CGVGPFYEQYF. Here the CDR3 DNA reads TGTGGTGTGGGGCCCTTTTACGAGCAGTACTTC. The full variable domain, completed using reference TRBV28 and TRBJ2-7, is DVKVTQSSRYLVKRTGEKVFLECVQDMDHENMFWYRQDPGLGLRLIYFSYDVKMKEKGDIPEGYSVSREKKERFSLILESASTNQTSMYLCGVGPFYEQYFGPGTRLTVT.

The chain recombines TRBV20-1 with TRBJ2-3, with 12 bases matching TRBD2. The CDR3 runs 15 residues. V was clipped by 4 bases and J by 8 bases; unmatched bases: 10. Germline lookup yields CDR1 DFQATT and CDR2 SNEGSKA (reference sequence). The CDR3 sequence is CSAIRTSGEHGTQYF. CDR3 DNA sequence: TGCAGTGCTATAAGGACTAGCGGGGAGCACGGTACGCAGTATTTT.

At least ten counts were recorded for this clonotype. V usage is TRBV6-5 and J usage is TRBJ2-1; D is perhaps TRBD2 (6 bases). Trimming stripped 2 bases from V and 9 bases from J, with 11 bases between. The germline V gene has CDR1 MNHEY and CDR2 SVGAGI. This CDR3 has 13 residues. This CDR3 is CASSYAGGGEQFF. Written as DNA, the CDR3 is TGTGCCAGCAGTTACGCCGGGGGAGGTGAGCAGTTCTTC.

This clonotype was observed many times. The chain uses TRBV12-3 or TRBV12-4 and TRBJ2-1; D gene unclear. The CDR3 consists of 14 residues. V was pared by 0 bases and J by 7 bases, with 10 bases between. The CDR3 region is CASSLAPDRNEQFF. CDR3 nucleotides: TGTGCCAGCAGTTTAGCCCCCGATAGGAATGAGCAGTTCTTC.

The chain joins TRBV20-1 to TRBJ2-3; D is uncertain. CDR3 length: 15 amino acids. V dropped 4 bases and J dropped 2 bases, with 16 bases sitting between them. The germline gives CDR1 DFQATT, CDR2 SNEGSKA (reference sequence). This CDR3 is CSAKDGSVITDTQYF. The DNA of the CDR3 is TGCAGTGCTAAGGACGGATCCGTTATCACAGATACGCAGTATTTT.